This T cell receptor beta chain was sequenced during a study of shared clonotypes between healthy human individuals (dated by TCRdb to about 2020). General notes on the study: A couple of women and a few men aged 18 to 49 years were included in the cohort. To estimate repertoire size and how much clonotypes are shared between individuals, the study performed deep sequencing of blood TCR repertoires from about five healthy adults. To increase sequencing depth and limit assay-specific biases, TCR repertoire library preparation and sequencing were carried out by different laboratories using diverse techniques. Between about 0.9 and 9 billion PBMCs per donor were obtained by leukapheresis.

The paper as a whole reports these results and caveats: Sampling was restricted to blood, and TCR repertoires in tissues likely differ from the TCR repertoires found in blood. Pairwise subsampling indicated that sequencing depth was expected to affect the degree of clonotype sharing among donors. The genetic and exposure-history diversity represented was limited by the small number of donors.

Points on this clone: Which antigen it targets is not known. Compared with germline, one end of the junction differs, possibly owing to a read error.

Using the deep immunoSEQ assay, TCR CDR3 regions were amplified from genomic DNA by multiplex PCR. Extracted genomic DNA from each cell subset was spread evenly across all wells of several immunoSEQ 96-well plates, with each plate serving as a replicate. For unsorted PBMC, each replicate PCR was loaded with about 280 ng genomic DNA, equivalent to 25,000 to 35,000 T cell genomes. Ten immunoSEQ deep assay plates were used to sequence the unsorted PBMC genomic DNA. The purified libraries were quantified using a Qubit 3.0 fluorometer, sized with a Bioanalyzer 2100, and then quantified again using the KAPA Library Quantification kit. A separate single-read 150-cycle Illumina NextSeq 550 flow cell was used to sequence each immunoSEQ 96-well plate. As for how the authors treated the data: Because the immunoSEQ output included only junctional sequences and no quality scores, the filtering could not be the same as the filtering used for full-length reads. To assign V/J genes and CDR3, sequences were annotated using PyIR, a Python wrapper for IgBLAST v1.9, with IMGT germline references. Reads with weak V/J assignments (E-value above 1e-6), missing CDR3, stop codons, out-of-frame junctions, or ambiguous translated residues were removed. V3J clonotypes were defined as sequences sharing an identical inferred V gene, J gene, and CDR3 amino acid sequence. Percentage overlap between repertoires was computed as shared unique clonotypes divided by the size of the smaller repertoire. RTK rarefaction, the Chao1 estimator, and Recon v2.1 estimates of unobserved clonotypes were used to assess repertoire richness. This is the immuneACCESS table as TCRdb keeps it, with only in-frame sequences that have V and J called. A part of the clones is gone; compared with another copy, unresolved V genes explain less than half, and the rest is unexplained. V and J calls and clone size are those listed in that table; D and trimming were worked out from the DNA. In this sample the table shows some 480,000 clones, around three quarters of which occur a single time. The ten largest clones represent approximately 12% of the sample.

The donors were healthy, HIV-negative adults who had no recently reported acute infections or vaccinations. Every donor was a Caucasian adult residing in Nashville, Tennessee, USA. For unsorted samples, 75 million to 90 million PBMCs were counted and genomic DNA was extracted with the QIAamp DNA Blood Mini kit. After blood collection by leukapheresis, PBMCs were isolated using Ficoll-Histopaque density gradient centrifugation and then cryopreserved in the vapor phase of liquid nitrogen. Taken from cysteine to phenylalanine, the CDR3 has 13 residues. The retained sequence is limited to the CDR3, 39 bases, with the frame set at the first base. CDR1 is given as SNHLY and CDR2 as FYNNEI, both from the germline V gene.

Input material: PBMCs. The V and J genes are TRBV2 and TRBJ2-3; the D gene assignment is ambiguous. This TCR derives from a woman between 40 and 55 years old in good health. Some clones in this sample may be carry-over from other donors' samples. The base sequence is TGTGCCAGCAGTGCCGATATGGCAGATACGCGGTATTTT. It translates as CASSADMADTRYF.